This T cell receptor (beta chain) is from a study of T cell responses to AZD1222 COVID-19 vaccine. Regarding the study as a whole: Clonal diversity may have been underestimated, and the donors were mostly white British, with more females than males. Samples come after the peak T cell response, not at day 14.

Notes on this clone: Its specificity is not known.

The data were produced by immunoSEQ multiplex PCR, yet TCRdb's version contains in-frame clones alone and is incomplete. The profile shows more than 150,000 clones, 92% of them singletons. The sample in question was peripheral blood, obtained 28 days after the second AZD1222 dose. This receptor was obtained from an adult who received the AZD1222 COVID-19 vaccine.

This CDR3 is CASSQRSNSPLHF. CDR3 DNA sequence: TGTGCCAGCAGCCAAAGGAGTAATTCACCCCTCCACTTT. This rearrangement joins TRBV14 to TRBJ1-6; D unclear. This CDR3 comprises 13 residues. V was shortened by 2 bases and J by 6 bases, with 5 bases between the two germline ends. The germline CDR1 and CDR2 sequences are SGHDN and FVKESK.